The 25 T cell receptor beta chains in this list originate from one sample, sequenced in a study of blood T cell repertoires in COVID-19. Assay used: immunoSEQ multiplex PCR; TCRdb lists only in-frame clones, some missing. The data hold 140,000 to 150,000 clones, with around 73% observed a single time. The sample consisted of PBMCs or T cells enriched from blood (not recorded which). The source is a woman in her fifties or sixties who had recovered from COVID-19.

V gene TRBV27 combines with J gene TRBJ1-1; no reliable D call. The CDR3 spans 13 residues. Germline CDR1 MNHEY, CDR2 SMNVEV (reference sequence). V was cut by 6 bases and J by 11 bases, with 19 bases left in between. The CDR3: CASSLYPGVGAFF. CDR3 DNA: TGTGCCAGCAGCTTGTATCCCGGGGTGGGCGCTTTCTTT.

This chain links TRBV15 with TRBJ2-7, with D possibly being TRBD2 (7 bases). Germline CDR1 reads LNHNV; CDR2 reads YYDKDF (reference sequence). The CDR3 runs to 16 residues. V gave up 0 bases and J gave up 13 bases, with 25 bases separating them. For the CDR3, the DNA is TGTGCCACCAGCAGAGATAAGCCCCCCGGGGGGCCCACACCCTACTTC. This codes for CATSRDKPPGGPTPYF.

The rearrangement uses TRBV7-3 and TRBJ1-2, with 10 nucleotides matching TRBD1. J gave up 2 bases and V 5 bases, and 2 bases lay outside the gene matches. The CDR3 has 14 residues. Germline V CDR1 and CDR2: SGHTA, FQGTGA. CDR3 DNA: TGTGCCAGCAGCCGGGGACAGGGGAACTATGGCTACACCTTC. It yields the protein CASSRGQGNYGYTF.

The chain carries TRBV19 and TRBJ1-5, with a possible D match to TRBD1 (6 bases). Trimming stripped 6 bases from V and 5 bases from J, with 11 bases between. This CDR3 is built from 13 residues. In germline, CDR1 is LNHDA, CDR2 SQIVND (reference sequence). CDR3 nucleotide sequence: TGTGCCAGTAGGTGGGGGCATGATCAGCCCCAGCATTTT. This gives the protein CASRWGHDQPQHF.

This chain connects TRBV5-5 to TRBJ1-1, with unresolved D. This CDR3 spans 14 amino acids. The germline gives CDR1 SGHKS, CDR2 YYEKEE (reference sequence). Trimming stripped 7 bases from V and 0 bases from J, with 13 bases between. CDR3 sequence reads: CASRSPQLNTEAFF. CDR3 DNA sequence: TGTGCCAGCCGCTCGCCACAGCTGAACACTGAAGCTTTCTTT.

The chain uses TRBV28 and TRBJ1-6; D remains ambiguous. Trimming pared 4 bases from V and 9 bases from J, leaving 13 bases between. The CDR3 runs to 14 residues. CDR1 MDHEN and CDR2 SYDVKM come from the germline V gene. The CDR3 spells CASSSGRGGSPLHF. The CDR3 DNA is TGTGCCAGCAGTTCGGGTCGTGGTGGTTCACCCCTCCACTTT.

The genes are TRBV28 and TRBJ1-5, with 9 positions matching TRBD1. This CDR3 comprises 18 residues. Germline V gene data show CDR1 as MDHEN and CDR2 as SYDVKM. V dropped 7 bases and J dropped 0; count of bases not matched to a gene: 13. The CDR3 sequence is CASNGPGQGRYSNQPQHF. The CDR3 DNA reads TGTGCCAGCAACGGACCGGGACAGGGAAGATATAGCAATCAGCCCCAGCATTTT.

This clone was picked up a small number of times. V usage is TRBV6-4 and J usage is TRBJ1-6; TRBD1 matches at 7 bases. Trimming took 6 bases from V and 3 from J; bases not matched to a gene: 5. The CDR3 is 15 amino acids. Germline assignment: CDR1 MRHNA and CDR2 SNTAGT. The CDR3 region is CASRKDRSYNSPLHF. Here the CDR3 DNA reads TGTGCCAGCAGAAAGGACAGGAGCTATAATTCACCCCTCCACTTT.

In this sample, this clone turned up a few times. CDR3 sequence (DNA): TGTGCCAGCACCTCTAAGGGGGGGACAACTAATGAAAAACTGTTTTTT. Translated, it gives CASTSKGGTTNEKLFF. The rearrangement joins TRBV13 to TRBJ1-4, with D perhaps matching TRBD1 (6 bases). CDR3 length: 16 amino acids. The germline V and J ends were trimmed by 7 bases and 0 bases, with 15 bases remaining between them. Germline assignment: CDR1 PRHDT and CDR2 FYEKMQ (reference sequence).

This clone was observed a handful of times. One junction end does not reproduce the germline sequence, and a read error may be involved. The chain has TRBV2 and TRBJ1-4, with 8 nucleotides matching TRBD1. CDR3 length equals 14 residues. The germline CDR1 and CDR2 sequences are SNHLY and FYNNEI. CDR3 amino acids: CASGETGVGEKLFF. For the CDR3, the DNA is TGTGCCAGCGGTGAGACAGGGGTTGGGGAAAAACTGTTTTTT.

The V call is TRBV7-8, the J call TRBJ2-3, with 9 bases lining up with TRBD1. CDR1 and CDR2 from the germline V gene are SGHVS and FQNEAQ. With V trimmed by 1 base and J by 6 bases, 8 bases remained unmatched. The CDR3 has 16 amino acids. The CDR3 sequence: CASSLGKGQGWDTQYF. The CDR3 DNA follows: TGTGCCAGCAGCTTAGGAAAAGGACAGGGGTGGGATACGCAGTATTTT.

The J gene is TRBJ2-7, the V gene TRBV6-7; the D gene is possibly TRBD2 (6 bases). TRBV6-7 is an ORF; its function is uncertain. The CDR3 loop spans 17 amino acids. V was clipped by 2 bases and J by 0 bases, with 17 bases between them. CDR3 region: CASSYQGDAGSSYEQYF. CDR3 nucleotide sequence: TGTGCCAGCAGTTACCAGGGTGACGCGGGGAGCTCCTACGAGCAGTACTTC.

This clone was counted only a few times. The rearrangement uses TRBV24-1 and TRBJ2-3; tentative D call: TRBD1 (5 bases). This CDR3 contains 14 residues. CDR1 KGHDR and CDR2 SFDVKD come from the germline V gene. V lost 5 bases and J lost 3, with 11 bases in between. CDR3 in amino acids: CATSVGQGTDTQYF. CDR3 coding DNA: TGTGCCACCAGTGTAGGGCAGGGAACAGATACGCAGTATTTT.

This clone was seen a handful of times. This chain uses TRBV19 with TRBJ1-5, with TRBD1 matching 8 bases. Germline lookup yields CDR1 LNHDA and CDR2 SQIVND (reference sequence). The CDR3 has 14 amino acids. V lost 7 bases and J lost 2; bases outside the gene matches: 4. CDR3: CASNGQGGNQPQHF. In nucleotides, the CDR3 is TGTGCCAGTAACGGACAGGGAGGCAATCAGCCCCAGCATTTT.

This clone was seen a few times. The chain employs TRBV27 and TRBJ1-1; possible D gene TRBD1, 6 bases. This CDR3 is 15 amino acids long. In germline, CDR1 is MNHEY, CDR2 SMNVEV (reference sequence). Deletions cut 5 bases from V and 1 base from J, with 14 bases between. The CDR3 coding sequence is TGTGCCAGCAGTGCCCTACAGGGTTGGAACACTGAAGCTTTCTTT. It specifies CASSALQGWNTEAFF.

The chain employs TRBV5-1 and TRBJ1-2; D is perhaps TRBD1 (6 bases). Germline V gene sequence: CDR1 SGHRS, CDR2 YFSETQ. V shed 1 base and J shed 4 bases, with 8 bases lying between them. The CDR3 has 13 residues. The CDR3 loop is CASSLYRAYGYTF. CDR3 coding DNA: TGCGCCAGCAGCTTGTACAGGGCCTATGGCTACACCTTC. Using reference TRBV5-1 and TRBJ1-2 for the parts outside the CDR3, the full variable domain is KAGVTQTPRYLIKTRGQQVTLSCSPISGHRSVSWYQQTPGQGLQFLFEYFSETQRNKGNFPGRFSGRQFSNSRSEMNVSTLELGDSALYLCASSLYRAYGYTFGSGTRLTVV.

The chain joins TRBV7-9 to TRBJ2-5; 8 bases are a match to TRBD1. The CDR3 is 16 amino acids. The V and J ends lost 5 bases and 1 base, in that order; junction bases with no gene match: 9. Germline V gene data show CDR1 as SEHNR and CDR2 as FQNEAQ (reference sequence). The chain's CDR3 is CASSRRTGRPQETQYF. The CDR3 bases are TGTGCCAGCAGCCGCCGGACAGGGCGCCCCCAAGAGACCCAGTACTTC.

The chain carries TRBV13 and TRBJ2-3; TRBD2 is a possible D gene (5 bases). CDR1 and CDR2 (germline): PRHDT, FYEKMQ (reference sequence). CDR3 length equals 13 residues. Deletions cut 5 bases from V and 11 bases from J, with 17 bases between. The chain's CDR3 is CASSAVKEELQYF. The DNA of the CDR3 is TGTGCCAGCAGCGCAGTCAAGGAGGAGCTGCAGTATTTT. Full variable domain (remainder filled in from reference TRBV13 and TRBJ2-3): AAGVIQSPRHLIKEKRETATLKCYPIPRHDTVYWYQQGPGQDPQFLISFYEKMQSDKGSIPDRFSAQQFSDYHSELNMSSLELGDSALYFCASSAVKEELQYFGPGTRLTVL.

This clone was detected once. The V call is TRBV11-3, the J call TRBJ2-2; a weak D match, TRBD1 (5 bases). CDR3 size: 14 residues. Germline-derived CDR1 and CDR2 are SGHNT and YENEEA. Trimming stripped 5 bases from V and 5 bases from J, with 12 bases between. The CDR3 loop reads CASSRRAGTGELFF. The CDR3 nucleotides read TGTGCCAGCAGCCGCAGGGCAGGTACCGGGGAGCTGTTTTTT.

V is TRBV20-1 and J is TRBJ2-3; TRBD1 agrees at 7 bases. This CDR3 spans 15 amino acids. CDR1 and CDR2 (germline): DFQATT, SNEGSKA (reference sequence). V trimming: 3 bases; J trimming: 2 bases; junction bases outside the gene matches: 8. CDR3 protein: CSASLTGATTDTQYF. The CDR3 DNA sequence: TGCAGTGCTAGTTTAACAGGGGCCACCACAGATACGCAGTATTTT.

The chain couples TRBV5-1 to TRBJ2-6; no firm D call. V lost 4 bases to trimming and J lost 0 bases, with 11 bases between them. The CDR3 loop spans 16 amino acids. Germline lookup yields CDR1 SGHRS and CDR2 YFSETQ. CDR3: CASSRMSGSGANVLTF. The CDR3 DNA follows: TGCGCCAGCAGCCGAATGAGTGGCTCTGGGGCCAACGTCCTGACTTTC.

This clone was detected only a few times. The CDR3 nucleotides are TGTGCCTGGAGTGTAATAAGGACAGGGAACGAGCAGTACTTC. It encodes CAWSVIRTGNEQYF. The rearrangement uses TRBV30 and TRBJ2-7; 8 positions match TRBD1. The CDR3 runs 14 residues. Germline V gene sequence: CDR1 GTSNPN, CDR2 SVGIG (reference sequence). V lost 0 bases to trimming and J lost 5 bases; unmatched junction nucleotides: 6.

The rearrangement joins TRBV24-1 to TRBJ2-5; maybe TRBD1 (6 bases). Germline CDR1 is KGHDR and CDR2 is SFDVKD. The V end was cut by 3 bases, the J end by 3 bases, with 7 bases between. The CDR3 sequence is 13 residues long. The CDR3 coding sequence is TGTGCCACCAGTGATGGACAGAAAGAGACCCAGTACTTC. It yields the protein CATSDGQKETQYF.

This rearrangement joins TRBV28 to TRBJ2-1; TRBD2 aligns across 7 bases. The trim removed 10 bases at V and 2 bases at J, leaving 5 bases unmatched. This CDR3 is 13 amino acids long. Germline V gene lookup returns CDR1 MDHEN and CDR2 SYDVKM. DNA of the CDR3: TGTGCCACCTGCGGGACTACCTACAATGAGCAGTTCTTC. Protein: CATCGTTYNEQFF.

Here the CDR3 DNA reads TGTGCCAGCAGATTACAGGAGGCCGGGGAGCTGTTTTTT. Translating it yields CASRLQEAGELFF. V usage is TRBV7-9 and J usage is TRBJ2-2; TRBD1 or TRBD2 may be the D gene (5 bases each). V lost 6 bases and J lost 6, with 11 bases in between. CDR1 and CDR2 (germline): SEHNR, FQNEAQ (reference sequence). This CDR3 has 13 amino acids.